This T cell receptor beta chain was found in a study of T-cell memory formation after mild COVID-19. The wider study: The two donors had largely donor-specific TCR clusters.

Germline CDR1 reads KGHSH; CDR2 reads LQKENI. The CDR3 consists of 15 residues. Trimming stripped 3 bases from V and 1 base from J, with 13 bases between. Study findings and constraints: Contracting clones from day 15 to 85 showed balanced CD4/CD8; later expanders favored CD4+.

TCRdb fed the 5' RACE reads into MiXCR, producing one record per CDR3 protein. Of approximately 300,000 distinct CDR3 sequences listed, 15% are singletons. This clonotype was picked up a small number of times. Antigen specificity is unknown. The sequencing input was PBMCs or a T cell subset sorted from them (not recorded which). The clonotype comes from a man aged 18 to 30 who had mild COVID-19 (a few samples of this study predate the infection). Cell type and time point are not known. This sequence joins TRBV18 and TRBJ2-7, with D possibly matching TRBD1 (5 bases). In DNA form, the CDR3 reads TGTGCCAGCTCACCGGACACCAGCCCTTCCTACGAGCAGTACTTC. Its translation is CASSPDTSPSYEQYF.